The 17 T cell receptor beta chains below come from one sample, sequenced in a study of T cells after yellow fever vaccination (dated by TCRdb to between 2019 and 2020). Per the publication, the treatment or condition label means: live attenuated yellow fever vaccine strain. Library preparation employed 5' RACE. The run used an Illumina NovaSeq 6000. TCRdb itself trimmed the public reads at Q25 with fastp, ran MiXCR and retained productive beta chains. Rows are unified per CDR3 protein, each entry keeping the most common DNA and genes. Within this sample are about 320,000 distinct CDR3 sequences, with approximately 4% of them counted one time only. Roughly a fifth of the sample rests with the top ten. The sequencing here drew on PBMCs, taken 15 days after the yellow fever booster vaccination. The source of these receptors is a man aged 18-30 years who received the YFV17D yellow fever vaccine.

This clonotype was found a few times. This chain links TRBV10-3 with TRBJ2-1, with D possibly matching TRBD1 (6 bases). This CDR3 comprises 17 residues. Trimming removed 8 bases from V and 2 bases from J, with 22 bases in between. The germline V gene encodes CDR1 ENHRY and CDR2 SYGVKD. In DNA form, the CDR3 reads TGTGCCATCGCTTCGGGACAAAGATTAATGGCCTACAATGAGCAGTTCTTC. As protein: CAIASGQRLMAYNEQFF.

This clonotype was seen ten or more times. V usage is TRBV6-5 and J usage is TRBJ1-1; D is ambiguous. This CDR3 is 13 amino acids long. Trimming stripped 6 bases from V and 4 bases from J, with 12 bases between. Germline V lookup: CDR1 MNHEY, CDR2 SVGAGI. The CDR3 sequence: CASRNGFATEAFF. The CDR3 DNA sequence: TGTGCCAGCAGGAACGGTTTTGCCACTGAAGCTTTCTTT.

The chain employs TRBV6-1 and TRBJ2-2; tentatively, D is TRBD1 (6 bases). Trimming cost V 4 bases and J 1 base, with 13 bases left between them. The germline gives CDR1 MNHNS, CDR2 SASEGT. CDR3 length: 16 residues. The CDR3 spells CASSGWGTLNTGELFF. CDR3 nucleotide sequence: TGTGCCAGCAGTGGGTGGGGGACACTGAACACCGGGGAGCTGTTTTTT.

Points on this clonotype: A much larger clone differs by one base, so this may be a read error. The chain joins TRBV4-1 to TRBJ1-5; 8 bases are shared with TRBD1. The CDR3 covers 16 residues. Per germline, CDR1 MGHRA and CDR2 YSYEKL. CDR3 amino acids: CDSSQDWVQGAQPQHF. CDR3 in DNA: TGCGACAGCAGCCAAGATTGGGTTCAGGGGGCTCAGCCCCAGCATTTT.

The rearrangement uses TRBV29-1 and TRBJ1-5, with D perhaps TRBD1 (6 bases). Germline CDR1 is SQVTM and CDR2 is ANQGSEA. The length of the CDR3 is 12 residues. Trimming pared 6 bases from V and 4 bases from J, leaving 10 bases between. The chain's CDR3 is CSVTQGNQPQHF. CDR3 nucleotides: TGCAGCGTGACACAGGGAAATCAGCCCCAGCATTTT.

The rearrangement links TRBV20-1 to TRBJ1-1; 7 bases match TRBD1. The CDR3 contains 13 residues. Germline lookup yields CDR1 DFQATT and CDR2 SNEGSKA (reference sequence). Germline trimming cut 3 bases from V and 0 bases from J; bases unmatched to any gene: 1. The CDR3 sequence: CSASDRVNTEAFF. As DNA, the CDR3 is TGCAGTGCTAGTGACAGGGTGAACACTGAAGCTTTCTTT.

The chain couples TRBV5-5 to TRBJ1-1; D is perhaps TRBD1 (6 bases). V gave up 4 bases and J gave up 10 bases, with 14 bases separating them. Germline lookup yields CDR1 SGHKS and CDR2 YYEKEE (reference sequence). CDR3 length: 12 amino acids. The CDR3: CASSQSQGGAFF. The CDR3 nucleotides read TGTGCCAGCAGCCAGTCACAGGGTGGAGCTTTCTTT.

The chain employs TRBV20-1 and TRBJ1-1; the D is unclear. Per the germline V gene, CDR1 is DFQATT and CDR2 is SNEGSKA (reference sequence). V gave up 3 bases and J gave up 1 base, with 9 bases separating them. The CDR3 is 13 amino acids. In DNA, the CDR3 is TGCAGTGCTAGTGTACTGCCGAACACTGAAGCTTTCTTT. Residues: CSASVLPNTEAFF.

This clonotype was detected ten times or more. The chain carries TRBV6-1 and TRBJ1-5; D remains ambiguous. Deletions cut 0 bases from V and 4 bases from J, with 7 bases between. The CDR3 runs 14 residues. The germline V gene encodes CDR1 MNHNS and CDR2 SASEGT. The CDR3 spells CASSEALGNQPQHF. The CDR3 DNA is TGTGCCAGCAGTGAAGCGCTGGGGAATCAGCCCCAGCATTTT.

The J gene is TRBJ1-1, the V gene TRBV29-1, with no clear D. The CDR3 consists of 11 residues. The germline V gene encodes CDR1 SQVTM and CDR2 ANQGSEA. Trimming took off 7 bases at V and 5 bases at J, with 11 bases between the two ends. The CDR3 region is CSALSGTEAFF. The CDR3 DNA reads TGCAGCGCATTATCGGGGACTGAAGCTTTCTTT.

The rearrangement uses TRBV24-1 and TRBJ2-3; TRBD1 or TRBD2 may be the D gene (6 bases each). Germline V CDR1 and CDR2: KGHDR, SFDVKD. Trimming removed 0 bases at V and 4 bases at J, with 22 bases between. The CDR3 contains 19 residues. CDR3 DNA sequence: TGTGCCACCAGTGATTTGGATAGGGGGGCGAGGGAGAACGCAGATACGCAGTATTTT. It specifies CATSDLDRGARENADTQYF.

This clonotype occurred many times. The chain recombines TRBV5-1 with TRBJ2-1, with TRBD2 matching over 12 bases. The CDR3 has 16 amino acids. The V gene end was trimmed by 4 bases and the J gene end by 6 bases; junction bases not matched to a gene: 8. CDR1 SGHRS and CDR2 YFSETQ come from the germline V gene. The CDR3 coding sequence is TGCGCCAGCAGCCCCCGACTAGCGGGGGACCTCAATGAGCAGTTCTTC. This translates into CASSPRLAGDLNEQFF.

This clonotype has a handful of counts. V usage is TRBV24-1 and J usage is TRBJ2-2; 7 bases match TRBD1. The CDR3 consists of 16 residues. Per the germline V gene, CDR1 is KGHDR and CDR2 is SFDVKD. V lost 4 bases, J lost 7 bases, and 11 bases stayed unmatched. The CDR3: CATSDFDDRASGELFF. The CDR3 DNA sequence: TGTGCCACCAGTGACTTTGACGACAGGGCTAGCGGGGAGCTGTTTTTT.

This clonotype was recorded at least ten times. V gene TRBV7-2 combines with J gene TRBJ2-3; D ambiguous. The CDR3 totals 13 residues. Germline CDR1 and CDR2: SGHTA and FQGNSA. V was trimmed by 3 bases and J by 8 bases, leaving 12 bases between them. CDR3 sequence reads: CASSFYDDGTQYF. The CDR3 nucleotides read TGTGCCAGCAGCTTTTATGACGACGGTACGCAGTATTTT.

The chain links TRBV5-1 to TRBJ2-7, with 9 bases that match TRBD1. The CDR3 has 14 amino acids. Germline values: CDR1 SGHRS, CDR2 YFSETQ. Trimming took 7 bases from V and 0 from J; bases not matched to a gene: 5. The CDR3 loop is CASAGTGSSYEQYF. The CDR3 coding sequence is TGCGCCAGCGCCGGGACAGGGAGCTCCTACGAGCAGTACTTC.

This clonotype was counted ten times or more. The chain couples TRBV2 to TRBJ1-5; possibly TRBD1 for D (6 bases). V was shortened by 7 bases and J by 7 bases, with 14 bases between the two germline ends. CDR1 SNHLY and CDR2 FYNNEI come from the germline V gene. The CDR3 totals 13 residues. The chain's CDR3 is CASNRVVAQPQHF. The CDR3 coding sequence is TGTGCCAGCAACAGGGTGGTCGCGCAGCCCCAGCATTTT.

The chain carries TRBV9 and TRBJ2-6; D is uncertain. The germline gives CDR1 SGDLS, CDR2 YYNGEE. Trimming left V 5 bases short and J 0 bases short, with 6 bases between. The CDR3 loop spans 14 amino acids. CDR3 coding DNA: TGTGCCAGCAGACGGAACTCTGGGGCCAACGTCCTGACTTTC. It yields the protein CASRRNSGANVLTF.